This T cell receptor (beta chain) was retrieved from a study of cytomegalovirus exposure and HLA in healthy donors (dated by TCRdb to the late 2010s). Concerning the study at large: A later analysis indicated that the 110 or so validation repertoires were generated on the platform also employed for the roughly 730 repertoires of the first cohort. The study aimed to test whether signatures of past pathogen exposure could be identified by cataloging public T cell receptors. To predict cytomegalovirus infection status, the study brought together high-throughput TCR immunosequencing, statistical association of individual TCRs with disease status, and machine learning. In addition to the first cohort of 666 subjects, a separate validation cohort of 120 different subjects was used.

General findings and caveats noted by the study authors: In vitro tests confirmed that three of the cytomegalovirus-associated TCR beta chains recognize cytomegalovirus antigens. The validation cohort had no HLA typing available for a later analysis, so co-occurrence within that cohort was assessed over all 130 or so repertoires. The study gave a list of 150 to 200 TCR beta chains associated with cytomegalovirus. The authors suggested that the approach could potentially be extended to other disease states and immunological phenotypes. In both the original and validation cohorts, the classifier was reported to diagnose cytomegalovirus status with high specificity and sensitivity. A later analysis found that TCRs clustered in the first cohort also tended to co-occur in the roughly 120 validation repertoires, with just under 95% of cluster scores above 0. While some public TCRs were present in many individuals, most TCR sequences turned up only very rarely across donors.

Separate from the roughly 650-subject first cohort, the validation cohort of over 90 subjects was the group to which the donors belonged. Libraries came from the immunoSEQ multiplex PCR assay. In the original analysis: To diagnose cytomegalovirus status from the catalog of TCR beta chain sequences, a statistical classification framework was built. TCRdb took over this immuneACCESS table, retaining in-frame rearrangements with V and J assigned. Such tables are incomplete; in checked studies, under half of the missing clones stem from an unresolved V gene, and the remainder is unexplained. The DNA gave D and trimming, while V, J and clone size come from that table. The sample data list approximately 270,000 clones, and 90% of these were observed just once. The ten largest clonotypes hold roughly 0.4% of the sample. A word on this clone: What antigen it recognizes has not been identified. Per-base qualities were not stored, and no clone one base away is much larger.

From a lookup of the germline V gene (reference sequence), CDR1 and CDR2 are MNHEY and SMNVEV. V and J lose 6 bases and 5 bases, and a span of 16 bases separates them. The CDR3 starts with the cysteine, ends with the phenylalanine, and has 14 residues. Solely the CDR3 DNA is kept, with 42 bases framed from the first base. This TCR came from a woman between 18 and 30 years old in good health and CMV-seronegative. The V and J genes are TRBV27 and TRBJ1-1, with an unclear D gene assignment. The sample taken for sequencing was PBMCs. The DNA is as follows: TGTGCCAGCAGCCCCGGGGAGGGTTGGACTGAAGCTTTCTTT. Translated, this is CASSPGEGWTEAFF.